The next 22 T cell receptor beta chains were all read from a single sample in a study of blood T cell repertoires in COVID-19. Produced via immunoSEQ multiplex PCR; TCRdb's table is partial and in-frame only. Of some 74,000 clones in the sample, around 80% were seen once. Sequenced input: peripheral blood. The receptors here all came from a woman in her fifties or sixties with acute or convalescent COVID-19.

This clone was observed a single time. The chain carries TRBV3-1 (or the pseudogene TRBV3-2) and TRBJ1-1, with 7 bases aligning to TRBD1. Looked up from germline, CDR1 is LGHDT and CDR2 is YNNKEL (reference sequence). The CDR3 consists of 15 residues. V was pared by 1 base and J by 4 bases, with 6 bases of the junction left unmatched. This chain's CDR3 is CASSQVGRGTTEAFF. The CDR3 bases are TGTGCCAGCAGCCAAGTTGGCAGGGGGACCACTGAAGCTTTCTTT.

This clone came up once. This chain connects TRBV11-2 to TRBJ2-5; maybe TRBD2 (6 bases). Germline V lookup: CDR1 SGHAT, CDR2 FQNNGV. The CDR3 covers 15 residues. Trimming left V 3 bases short and J 5 bases short, with 16 bases between. CDR3 in DNA: TGTGCCAGCAGCTTTGCGGCGGGGAGTCAGGAGACCCAGTACTTC. Amino acids: CASSFAAGSQETQYF.

The chain uses TRBV5-1 and TRBJ1-1; possible D gene TRBD1, 6 bases. The CDR3 totals 14 residues. From germline, CDR1 is SGHRS and CDR2 YFSETQ. Trimming took off 4 bases at V and 3 bases at J, with 13 bases between the two ends. The CDR3 here is CASSTRAGDTEAFF. The DNA for the CDR3 is TGCGCCAGCAGCACGAGAGCAGGGGACACTGAAGCTTTCTTT. Full variable domain (outside the CDR3, taken from reference TRBV5-1 and TRBJ1-1): KAGVTQTPRYLIKTRGQQVTLSCSPISGHRSVSWYQQTPGQGLQFLFEYFSETQRNKGNFPGRFSGRQFSNSRSEMNVSTLELGDSALYLCASSTRAGDTEAFFGQGTRLTVV.

The chain couples TRBV7-9 to TRBJ1-2; D is unclear. Germline CDR1 reads SEHNR; CDR2 reads FQNEAQ (reference sequence). The CDR3 totals 16 residues. The V end was cut by 0 bases, the J end by 1 base, with 12 bases between. The CDR3 loop is CASSLARAEINYGYTF. The DNA of the CDR3 is TGTGCCAGCAGCTTAGCGCGGGCAGAAATTAACTATGGCTACACCTTC.

The chain has TRBV6-5 and TRBJ1-1; a possible D gene is TRBD1 (5 bases). Deletions cut 8 bases from V and 0 bases from J, with 10 bases between. The CDR3 spans 13 residues. Germline V gives CDR1 MNHEY, CDR2 SVGAGI. The CDR3, as DNA: TGTGCCAGCTCTGTGGACATGAACACTGAAGCTTTCTTT. This codes for CASSVDMNTEAFF.

This chain joins TRBV5-4 and TRBJ2-5; D perhaps matches TRBD2 (6 bases). The CDR3 runs 16 residues. Germline V CDR1 and CDR2: SGHNT, YYREEE (reference sequence). The V and J ends lost 4 bases and 5 bases respectively, with 21 bases between them. The CDR3 reads CASSPPGALAFETQYF. CDR3 nucleotide sequence: TGTGCCAGCAGCCCCCCGGGAGCTCTGGCGTTTGAGACCCAGTACTTC. Variable domain in full (rest from reference TRBV5-4 and TRBJ2-5): ETGVTQSPTHLIKTRGQQVTLRCSSQSGHNTVSWYQQALGQGPQFIFQYYREEENGRGNFPPRFSGLQFPNYSSELNVNALELDDSALYLCASSPPGALAFETQYFGPGTRLLVL.

Worth noting for this clone: Other nucleotide sequences from this sample produce the same CDR3. The CDR3 sequence: CASSYPELNTEAFF. CDR3 coding DNA: TGTGCCAGCAGTTACCCCGAGTTGAACACTGAAGCTTTCTTT. The chain uses TRBV6-6 and TRBJ1-1; D remains ambiguous. V was clipped by 2 bases and J by 0 bases, with 7 bases between them. CDR3 length equals 14 residues. Germline assignment: CDR1 MNHNY and CDR2 SVGAGI (reference sequence).

CDR3 protein: CASSRGTGDNTGELFF. DNA of the CDR3: TGTGCCAGCTCACGCGGGACAGGGGACAACACCGGGGAGCTGTTTTTT. V and J are TRBV18 and TRBJ2-2; 10 bases map to TRBD1. Germline V lookup: CDR1 KGHSH, CDR2 LQKENI. V lost 4 bases to trimming and J lost 2 bases; unmatched junction nucleotides: 4. This CDR3 is 16 amino acids long.

This sequence joins TRBV27 and TRBJ1-1; 7 bases map to TRBD1. With V trimmed by 8 bases and J by 4 bases, 10 bases remained unmatched. The germline CDR1 and CDR2 sequences are MNHEY and SMNVEV (reference sequence). There are 14 residues in the CDR3. CDR3 protein: CASGDRRRGTEAFF. For the CDR3, the DNA is TGTGCCAGCGGGGACAGACGTAGGGGCACTGAAGCTTTCTTT.

V and J are TRBV6-6 and TRBJ1-5, with 7 positions matching TRBD1. Germline CDR1 and CDR2: MNHNY and SVGAGI (reference sequence). Trimming cost V 3 bases and J 4 bases; bases outside gene matches: 6. The CDR3 has 15 residues. Here the CDR3 DNA reads TGTGCCAGCAGTTATTCACAACAGGGGAATCAGCCCCAGCATTTT. This gives the protein CASSYSQQGNQPQHF.

Notes on this clone: A junction boundary mismatches the germline segment, possibly from a read error. The chain uses TRBV19 and TRBJ1-2; D call uncertain. Germline V gene sequence: CDR1 LNHDA, CDR2 SQIVND (reference sequence). The CDR3 is 14 amino acids. CDR3 nucleotides: TGTGCCAGTAGTCTTAGGACCGACGAAGGCCCCCGGGGATTC. Translation: CASSLRTDEGPRGF.

This sequence joins TRBV3-1 (or the pseudogene TRBV3-2) and TRBJ1-2; D is undetermined. This CDR3 is built from 11 residues. Per germline, CDR1 LGHDT and CDR2 YNNKEL (reference sequence). The V and J ends lost 7 bases and 2 bases respectively, with 5 bases between them. The CDR3 sequence: CASTGNYGYTF. The CDR3 DNA follows: TGTGCCAGCACGGGAAACTATGGCTACACCTTC.

J is TRBJ1-1 and V is TRBV25-1; 7 nucleotides align to TRBD1. CDR3 length: 13 amino acids. The V and J ends lost 6 bases and 4 bases, in that order; junction bases with no gene match: 5. Germline V gene lookup returns CDR1 MGHDK and CDR2 SYGVNS. The CDR3 DNA is TGTGCCAGCAGGGAGACAGGGATCACTGAAGCTTTCTTT. This sequence encodes CASRETGITEAFF.

The rearrangement uses TRBV11-3 and TRBJ1-2; D not resolved. V lost 5 bases and J 7 bases, leaving 8 bases between the germline ends. Germline CDR1 reads SGHNT; CDR2 reads YENEEA. The CDR3 runs to 11 residues. CDR3 bases: TGTGCCAGCAGCCCCCAATCTGGCTACACCTTC. Translated, it gives CASSPQSGYTF.

To note about this clone: At one of its ends the junction is not consistent with the germline gene, which may arise from a read error. The genes are TRBV6-1 and TRBJ2-5; 7 bases are a match to TRBD2. The V gene's germline CDR1 is MNHNS and CDR2 SASEGT. The CDR3 consists of 15 residues. The CDR3 DNA is TGTGCCAGCAGGGAAGAGCGGGGACTCCAAGAGACCCAGTACTTC. It translates to CASREERGLQETQYF.

V usage is TRBV29-1 and J usage is TRBJ2-7, with 7 bases that match TRBD1. Unmatched junction bases numbered 10, after V lost 6 bases and J lost 5 bases. The germline CDR1 and CDR2 sequences are SQVTM and ANQGSEA. CDR3 length: 13 amino acids. CDR3 region: CSVRRDSRNEQYF. The CDR3, as DNA: TGCAGCGTCCGCCGGGACAGCAGGAACGAGCAGTACTTC.

The V and J genes are TRBV7-2 and TRBJ2-1; a possible D gene is TRBD1 (6 bases). Between the trimmed V and J ends, which lost 3 bases and 8 bases, there was a span of 14 bases. The CDR3 spans 14 residues. Germline lookup yields CDR1 SGHTA and CDR2 FQGNSA. The CDR3: CASSFAADSYEQFF. CDR3 DNA sequence: TGTGCCAGCAGCTTCGCCGCGGACAGTTATGAGCAGTTCTTC.

This clone was recorded a few times. The J gene is TRBJ1-4, the V gene TRBV19, with D tentatively TRBD1 (5 bases). CDR3 length equals 14 residues. Germline loops: CDR1 LNHDA, CDR2 SQIVND (reference sequence). The V gene lost 0 bases and the J gene lost 8 bases, with 10 bases spanning the gap. The CDR3 reads CASSIDRRGEKLFF. CDR3 DNA sequence: TGTGCCAGTAGTATAGATCGCCGGGGGGAAAAACTGTTTTTT. The full variable domain, completed using reference TRBV19 and TRBJ1-4, is DGGITQSPKYLFRKEGQNVTLSCEQNLNHDAMYWYRQDPGQGLRLIYYSQIVNDFQKGDIAEGYSVSREKKESFPLTVTSAQKNPTAFYLCASSIDRRGEKLFFGSGTQLSVL.

As DNA, the CDR3 is TGTGCCAGCAGTGACAGGGCTTACGGGGCCAACGTCCTGACTTTC. This codes for CASSDRAYGANVLTF. This chain joins TRBV27 and TRBJ2-6, with TRBD1 matching over 7 bases. The V segment lost 5 bases and the J segment 4 bases; nucleotides outside the gene matches: 5. CDR3 length equals 15 residues. Germline V CDR1 and CDR2: MNHEY, SMNVEV (reference sequence).

The V call is TRBV19, the J call TRBJ1-1, with D possibly being TRBD1 (6 bases). The CDR3 consists of 13 residues. Trimming pared 9 bases from V and 0 bases from J, leaving 11 bases between. Looked up from germline, CDR1 is LNHDA and CDR2 is SQIVND (reference sequence). This CDR3 is CASSRGMNTEAFF. The CDR3 DNA reads TGTGCCAGCTCAAGGGGGATGAACACTGAAGCTTTCTTT.

The V gene is TRBV6-5, the J gene TRBJ1-5; D possibly corresponds to TRBD1 (5 bases). V lost 5 bases and J lost 3, with 11 bases in between. The CDR3 totals 14 residues. The germline gives CDR1 MNHEY, CDR2 SVGAGI. CDR3 in amino acids: CASSNLRANQPQHF. As DNA, the CDR3 is TGTGCCAGCAGTAACCTCAGGGCCAATCAGCCCCAGCATTTT.

The chain employs TRBV19 and TRBJ2-1; TRBD1 matches 7 bases. Germline V gene data show CDR1 as LNHDA and CDR2 as SQIVND (reference sequence). The CDR3 totals 11 residues. Trimming took 6 bases from V and 8 from J; bases not matched to a gene: 1. The CDR3 coding sequence is TGTGCCAGTAGCGACAGGGATGAGCAGTTCTTC. Protein product: CASSDRDEQFF.